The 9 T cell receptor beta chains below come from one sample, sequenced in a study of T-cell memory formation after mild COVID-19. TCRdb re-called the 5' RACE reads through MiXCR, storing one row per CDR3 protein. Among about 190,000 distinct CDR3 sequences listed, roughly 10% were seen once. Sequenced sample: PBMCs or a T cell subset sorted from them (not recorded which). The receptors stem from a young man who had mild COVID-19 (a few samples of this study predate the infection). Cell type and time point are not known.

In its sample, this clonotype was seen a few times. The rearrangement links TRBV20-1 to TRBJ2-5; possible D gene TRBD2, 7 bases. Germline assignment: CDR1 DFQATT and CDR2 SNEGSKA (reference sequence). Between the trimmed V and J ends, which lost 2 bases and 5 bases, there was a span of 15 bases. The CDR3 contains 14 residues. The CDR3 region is CSARYGGAQETQYF. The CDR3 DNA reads TGCAGTGCTAGATATGGGGGGGCCCAGGAGACCCAGTACTTC.

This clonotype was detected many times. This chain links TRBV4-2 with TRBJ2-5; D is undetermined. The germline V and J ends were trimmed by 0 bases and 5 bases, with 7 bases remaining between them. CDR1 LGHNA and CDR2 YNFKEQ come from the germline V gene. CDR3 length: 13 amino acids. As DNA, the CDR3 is TGTGCCAGCAGCCAAGATCCGAGGGAGACCCAGTACTTC. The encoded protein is CASSQDPRETQYF.

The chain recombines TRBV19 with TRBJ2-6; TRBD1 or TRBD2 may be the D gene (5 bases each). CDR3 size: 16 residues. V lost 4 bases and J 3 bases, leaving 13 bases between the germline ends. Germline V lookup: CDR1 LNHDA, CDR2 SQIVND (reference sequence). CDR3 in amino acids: CASSRDGLFGANVLTF. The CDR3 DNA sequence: TGTGCCAGTAGTAGGGACGGACTTTTTGGGGCCAACGTCCTGACTTTC.

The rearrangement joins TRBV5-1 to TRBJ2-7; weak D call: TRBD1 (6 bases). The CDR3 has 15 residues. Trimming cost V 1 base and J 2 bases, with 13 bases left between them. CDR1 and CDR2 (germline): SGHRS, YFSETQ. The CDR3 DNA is TGCGCCAGCAGCTTGCCCCAGGGGACCCCCTACGAGCAGTACTTC. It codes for CASSLPQGTPYEQYF. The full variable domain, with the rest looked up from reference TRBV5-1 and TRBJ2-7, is KAGVTQTPRYLIKTRGQQVTLSCSPISGHRSVSWYQQTPGQGLQFLFEYFSETQRNKGNFPGRFSGRQFSNSRSEMNVSTLELGDSALYLCASSLPQGTPYEQYFGPGTRLTVT.

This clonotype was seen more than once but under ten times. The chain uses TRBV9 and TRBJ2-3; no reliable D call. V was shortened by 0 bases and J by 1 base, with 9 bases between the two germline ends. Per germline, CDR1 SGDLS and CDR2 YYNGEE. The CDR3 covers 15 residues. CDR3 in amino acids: CASSVAARGTDTQYF. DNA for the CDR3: TGTGCCAGCAGCGTAGCCGCTAGAGGCACAGATACGCAGTATTTT. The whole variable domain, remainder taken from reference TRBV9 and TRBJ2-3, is DSGVTQTPKHLITATGQRVTLRCSPRSGDLSVYWYQQSLDQGLQFLIQYYNGEERAKGNILERFSAQQFPDLHSELNLSSLELGDSALYFCASSVAARGTDTQYFGPGTRLTVL.

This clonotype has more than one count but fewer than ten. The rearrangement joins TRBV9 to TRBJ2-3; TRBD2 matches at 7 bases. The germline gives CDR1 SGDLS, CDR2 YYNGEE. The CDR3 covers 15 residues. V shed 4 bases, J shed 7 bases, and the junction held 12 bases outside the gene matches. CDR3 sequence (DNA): TGTGCCAGCAGCTTCGCAAGCGGGGCCCGGCATACGCAGTATTTT. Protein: CASSFASGARHTQYF. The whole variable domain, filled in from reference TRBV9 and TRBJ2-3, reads DSGVTQTPKHLITATGQRVTLRCSPRSGDLSVYWYQQSLDQGLQFLIQYYNGEERAKGNILERFSAQQFPDLHSELNLSSLELGDSALYFCASSFASGARHTQYFGPGTRLTVL.

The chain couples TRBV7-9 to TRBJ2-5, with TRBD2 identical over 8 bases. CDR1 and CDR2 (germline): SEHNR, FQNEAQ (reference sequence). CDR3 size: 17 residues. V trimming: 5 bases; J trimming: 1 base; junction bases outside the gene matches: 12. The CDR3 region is CASSPRGLTSAQETQYF. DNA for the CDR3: TGTGCCAGCAGCCCCCGGGGTCTGACTAGCGCCCAAGAGACCCAGTACTTC.

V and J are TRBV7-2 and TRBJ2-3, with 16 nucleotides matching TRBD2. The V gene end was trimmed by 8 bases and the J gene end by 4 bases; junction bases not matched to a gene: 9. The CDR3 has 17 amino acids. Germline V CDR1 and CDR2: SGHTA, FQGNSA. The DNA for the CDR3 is TGTGCCAGCGCAGGGACTAGCGGGGGGGCCCGCCCAGATACGCAGTATTTT. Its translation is CASAGTSGGARPDTQYF.

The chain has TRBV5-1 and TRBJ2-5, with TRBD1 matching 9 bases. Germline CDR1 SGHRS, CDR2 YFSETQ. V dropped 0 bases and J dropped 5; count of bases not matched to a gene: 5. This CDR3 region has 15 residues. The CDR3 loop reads CASSLGPGTGETQYF. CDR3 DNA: TGCGCCAGCAGCTTGGGTCCGGGGACAGGGGAGACCCAGTACTTC.